What follows describes a single T cell receptor beta chain. Its antigen is undetermined. The CDR3 loop spans 13 amino acids. Trimming stripped 0 bases from V and 2 bases from J, with 2 bases between. Germline CDR1 MNHEY, CDR2 SVGEGT. Sequencing used immunoSEQ multiplex PCR; TCRdb keeps in-frame clones, though not all of them. The sample includes 140,000 to 150,000 clones, just over 90% of them seen just once. The entry originates in a study of T cell responses to AZD1222 COVID-19 vaccine. Findings of the study overall: None of the repertoires were sampled until the peak T cell response had passed. Unmutated variant regions are reportedly targeted by nearly half of spike-specific TCRs. With two AZD1222 doses given, Spike-specific TCR breadth and depth both rose. Clonal diversity may have been underestimated in mostly white British donors.

V usage is TRBV6-2 or TRBV6-3 and J usage is TRBJ2-4; D unresolved. This sequence was found in an adult who received the AZD1222 COVID-19 vaccine. Material: peripheral blood, obtained 28 days after the second AZD1222 dose. The CDR3 DNA reads TGTGCCAGCAGTTACTCGACCAAAAACATTCAGTACTTC. Translated, it gives CASSYSTKNIQYF.